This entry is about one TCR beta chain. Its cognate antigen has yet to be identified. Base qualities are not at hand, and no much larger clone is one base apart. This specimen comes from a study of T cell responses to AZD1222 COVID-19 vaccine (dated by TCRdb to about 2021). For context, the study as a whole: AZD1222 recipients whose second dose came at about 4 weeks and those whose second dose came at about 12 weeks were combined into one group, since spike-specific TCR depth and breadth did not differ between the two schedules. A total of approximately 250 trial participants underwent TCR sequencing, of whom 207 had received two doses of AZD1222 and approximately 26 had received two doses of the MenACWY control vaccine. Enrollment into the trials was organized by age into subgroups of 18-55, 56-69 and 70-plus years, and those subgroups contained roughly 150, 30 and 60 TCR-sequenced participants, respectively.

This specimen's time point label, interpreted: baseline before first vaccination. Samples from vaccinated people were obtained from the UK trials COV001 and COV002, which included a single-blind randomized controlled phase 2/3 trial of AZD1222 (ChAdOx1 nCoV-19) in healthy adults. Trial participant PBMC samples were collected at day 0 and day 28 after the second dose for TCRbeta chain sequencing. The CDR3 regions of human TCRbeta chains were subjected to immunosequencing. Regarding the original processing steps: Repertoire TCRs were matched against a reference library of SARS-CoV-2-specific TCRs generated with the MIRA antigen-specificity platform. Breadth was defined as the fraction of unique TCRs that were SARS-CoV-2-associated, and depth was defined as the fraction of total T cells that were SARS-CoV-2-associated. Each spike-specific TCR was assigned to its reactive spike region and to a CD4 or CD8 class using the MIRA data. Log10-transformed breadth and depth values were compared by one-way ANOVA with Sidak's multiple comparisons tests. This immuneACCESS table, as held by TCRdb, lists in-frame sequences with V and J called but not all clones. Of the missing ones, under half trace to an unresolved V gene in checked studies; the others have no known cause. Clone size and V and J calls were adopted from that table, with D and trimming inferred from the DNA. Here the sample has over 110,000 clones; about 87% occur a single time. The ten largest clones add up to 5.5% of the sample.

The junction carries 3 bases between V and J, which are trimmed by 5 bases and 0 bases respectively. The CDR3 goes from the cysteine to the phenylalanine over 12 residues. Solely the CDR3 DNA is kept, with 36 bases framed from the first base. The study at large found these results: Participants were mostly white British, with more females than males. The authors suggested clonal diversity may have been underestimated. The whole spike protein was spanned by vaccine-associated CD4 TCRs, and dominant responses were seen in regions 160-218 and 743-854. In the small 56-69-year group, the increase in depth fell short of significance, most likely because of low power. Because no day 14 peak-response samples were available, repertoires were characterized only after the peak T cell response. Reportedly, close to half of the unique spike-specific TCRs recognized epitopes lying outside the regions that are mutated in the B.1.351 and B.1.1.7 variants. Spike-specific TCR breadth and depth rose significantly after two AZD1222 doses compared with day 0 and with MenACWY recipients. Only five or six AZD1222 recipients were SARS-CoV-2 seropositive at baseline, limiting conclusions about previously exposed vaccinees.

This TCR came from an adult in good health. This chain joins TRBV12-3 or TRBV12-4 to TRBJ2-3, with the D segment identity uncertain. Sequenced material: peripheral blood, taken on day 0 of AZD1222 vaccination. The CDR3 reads CASSTSTDTQYF. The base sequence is TGTGCCAGCAGTACCAGCACAGATACGCAGTATTTT.